What follows are 20 T cell receptor beta chains derived from one specimen sequenced in a study of blood T cell repertoires in COVID-19. Sequenced by immunoSEQ multiplex PCR; TCRdb stores in-frame clones only, minus some. Seen here are some 260,000 clones, 70% to 90% observed once, and the top ten hold roughly 3%. The sequenced sample was peripheral blood. The source of these receptors is a man younger than 30 with active or convalescent COVID-19.

This clone was seen a handful of times. The chain recombines TRBV7-2 with TRBJ1-4, with D possibly matching TRBD1 (6 bases). The CDR3 spans 14 residues. V was trimmed by 3 bases and J by 5 bases, leaving 10 bases between them. Germline values: CDR1 SGHTA, CDR2 FQGNSA. CDR3 residues: CASSFGGLNEKLFF. Written as DNA, the CDR3 is TGTGCCAGCAGCTTTGGGGGCTTGAATGAAAAACTGTTTTTT. Full variable domain (remainder filled in from reference TRBV7-2 and TRBJ1-4): GAGVSQSPSNKVTEKGKDVELRCDPISGHTALYWYRQSLGQGLEFLIYFQGNSAPDKSGLPSDRFSAERTGGSVSTLTIQRTQQEDSAVYLCASSFGGLNEKLFFGSGTQLSVL.

This clone was recorded only once. The V call is TRBV30, the J call TRBJ1-2; D possibly corresponds to TRBD1 (5 bases). V dropped 0 bases and J dropped 7 bases, with 21 bases sitting between them. Germline CDR1 is GTSNPN and CDR2 is SVGIG (reference sequence). The CDR3 is 16 amino acids. The CDR3 spells CAWSVWVDIRGGGYTF. CDR3 in DNA: TGTGCCTGGAGTGTGTGGGTAGATATTAGGGGTGGTGGCTACACCTTC.

This sequence joins TRBV25-1 and TRBJ1-2; TRBD1 matches 9 bases. V was pared by 3 bases and J by 3 bases, with 14 bases of the junction left unmatched. The germline V gene has CDR1 MGHDK and CDR2 SYGVNS. The CDR3 sequence is 18 residues long. CDR3 region: CASSEDPLTGGKDYGYTF. DNA of the CDR3: TGTGCCAGCAGTGAGGATCCCCTGACAGGGGGAAAGGACTATGGCTACACCTTC.

The chain's CDR3 is CASSFNQDTQYF. The CDR3 coding sequence is TGTGCCAGCAGTTTCAATCAAGATACGCAGTATTTT. V gene TRBV27 combines with J gene TRBJ2-3, with D hard to call. Germline values: CDR1 MNHEY, CDR2 SMNVEV (reference sequence). The CDR3 runs 12 residues. Trimming left V 3 bases short and J 5 bases short, with 6 bases between.

This clone appeared a few times. The chain joins TRBV5-5 to TRBJ1-4; D is ambiguous. V lost 0 bases and J 2 bases, leaving 8 bases between the germline ends. Germline assignment: CDR1 SGHKS and CDR2 YYEKEE (reference sequence). The CDR3 is 15 amino acids. DNA for the CDR3: TGTGCCAGCAGCTTGGCCGGAGTTACTAATGAAAAACTGTTTTTT. It encodes CASSLAGVTNEKLFF.

This rearrangement joins TRBV15 to TRBJ2-7; D may be TRBD2 (6 bases). Looked up from germline, CDR1 is LNHNV and CDR2 is YYDKDF (reference sequence). The V gene lost 3 bases and the J gene lost 1 base, with 16 bases spanning the gap. This CDR3 region has 16 residues. DNA for the CDR3: TGTGCCACCAGCAGTTCTGCGGGGTTGTCATCCTACGAGCAGTACTTC. As protein: CATSSSAGLSSYEQYF.

The chain links TRBV11-3 to TRBJ2-3, with 9 nucleotides matching TRBD1. The CDR3 runs to 16 residues. V shed 1 base, J shed 4 bases, and the junction held 6 bases outside the gene matches. Germline assignment: CDR1 SGHNT and CDR2 YENEEA. CDR3 sequence: CASSLVRDRASDTQYF. CDR3 nucleotides: TGTGCCAGCAGCTTAGTCCGGGACAGGGCCTCAGATACGCAGTATTTT.

About this clone: Other DNA sequences in the same sample also yield this CDR3. The chain joins TRBV5-1 to TRBJ1-1; no firm D call. The length of the CDR3 is 14 residues. V was cut by 2 bases and J by 2 bases, with 10 bases left in between. In germline, CDR1 is SGHRS, CDR2 YFSETQ. In DNA, the CDR3 is TGCGCCAGCAGCTTTGGCAGAGGAAACACTGAAGCTTTCTTT. Amino acid sequence: CASSFGRGNTEAFF. Combining the CDR3 with reference TRBV5-1 and TRBJ1-1 gives the whole variable domain KAGVTQTPRYLIKTRGQQVTLSCSPISGHRSVSWYQQTPGQGLQFLFEYFSETQRNKGNFPGRFSGRQFSNSRSEMNVSTLELGDSALYLCASSFGRGNTEAFFGQGTRLTVV.

The rearrangement uses TRBV5-1 and TRBJ2-7; TRBD2 aligns across 9 bases. Germline loops: CDR1 SGHRS, CDR2 YFSETQ. V gave up 5 bases and J gave up 2 bases; unmatched junction bases: 11. The CDR3 contains 16 residues. The CDR3 reads CASRLTRSSGAYEQYF. The CDR3 DNA follows: TGCGCCAGCAGATTGACGCGGTCTAGCGGGGCCTACGAGCAGTACTTC.

The chain employs TRBV4-3 and TRBJ1-1; D might be TRBD1 (6 bases). This CDR3 is 15 amino acids long. Germline CDR1 reads LGHNA; CDR2 reads YSLEER. V shed 0 bases and J shed 3 bases, with 11 bases lying between them. The CDR3 region has the DNA TGCGCCAGCAGCCAAGAAGACAGGCCGGACACTGAAGCTTTCTTT. The encoded protein is CASSQEDRPDTEAFF.

The J gene is TRBJ2-2, the V gene TRBV12-3 or TRBV12-4, with a possible D match to TRBD1 (6 bases). V dropped 2 bases and J dropped 7 bases, with 8 bases sitting between them. The CDR3 is 13 residues long. The CDR3 loop reads CASSLKGGGELFF. The CDR3 DNA sequence: TGTGCCAGCAGTTTAAAAGGGGGCGGGGAGCTGTTTTTT.

V is TRBV7-2 and J is TRBJ1-3; 9 nucleotides match TRBD1. The CDR3 sequence is 16 residues long. The germline CDR1 and CDR2 sequences are SGHTA and FQGNSA. Trimming removed 5 bases from V and 0 bases from J; junction bases left unmatched: 5. The CDR3, as DNA: TGTGCCAGCAGCCAACAGGGGGCATCCTCTGGAAACACCATATATTTT. Its translation: CASSQQGASSGNTIYF.

The gene calls are TRBV18 and TRBJ1-6, with a weak D call TRBD1 (6 bases). This CDR3 comprises 15 residues. From germline, CDR1 is KGHSH and CDR2 LQKENI. V was cut by 3 bases and J by 5 bases, with 11 bases left in between. The CDR3 bases are TGTGCCAGCTCACCGGAGGACAGAGATAATTCACCCCTCCACTTT. The encoded protein is CASSPEDRDNSPLHF.

The chain combines TRBV18 with TRBJ1-3, with 7 positions matching TRBD1. This CDR3 region has 13 residues. Germline V gene lookup returns CDR1 KGHSH and CDR2 LQKENI. The V and J ends lost 3 bases and 4 bases, in that order; junction bases with no gene match: 0. The CDR3 is CASSPGQGNTIYF. DNA of the CDR3: TGTGCCAGCTCACCGGGACAGGGAAACACCATATATTTT.

The V and J genes are TRBV18 and TRBJ1-2; 7 bases align to TRBD1. Germline V CDR1 and CDR2: KGHSH, LQKENI. The ends lost 0 bases at V and 4 bases at J; junction bases unmatched: 5. The length of the CDR3 is 15 residues. The CDR3 DNA reads TGTGCCAGCTCACCACCGGGACAGACGATCTATGGCTACACCTTC. Protein sequence: CASSPPGQTIYGYTF.

This chain joins TRBV23-1 and TRBJ2-1, with a tentative D call TRBD1 (6 bases). TRBV23-1 is classed as an ORF, of uncertain function. V lost 2 bases to trimming and J lost 9 bases, with 29 bases between them. The CDR3 is 19 residues long. The CDR3 is CASSQIRSDPGHIRSEQFF. The CDR3 DNA sequence: TGCGCCAGCAGTCAAATCCGCAGTGATCCGGGACATATTAGGTCTGAGCAGTTCTTC.

This chain uses TRBV5-1 with TRBJ1-2; D ambiguous. The CDR3 contains 13 residues. V lost 5 bases to trimming and J lost 0 bases, with 8 bases between them. In germline, CDR1 is SGHRS, CDR2 YFSETQ. CDR3 residues: CASREDTNYGYTF. The CDR3 DNA reads as TGCGCCAGCAGGGAAGACACTAACTATGGCTACACCTTC.

The V gene is TRBV24-1, the J gene TRBJ2-2, with 10 bases fitting TRBD1. Germline CDR1 and CDR2: KGHDR and SFDVKD. The CDR3 runs to 17 residues. With V trimmed by 4 bases and J by 8 bases, 12 bases remained unmatched. The CDR3 nucleotides read TGTGCCACCAGTGAGCAAACCGGGACAGGGGACGAGGGGGAGCTGTTTTTT. Translating it yields CATSEQTGTGDEGELFF.

The chain uses TRBV27 and TRBJ1-6, with TRBD1 matching 8 bases. CDR3 length equals 18 residues. From germline, CDR1 is MNHEY and CDR2 SMNVEV (reference sequence). The junction had 17 bases not matched to a gene; V was cut back by 7 bases and J by 6 bases. Here the CDR3 reads CASNIQGGFGYPNSPLHF. CDR3 coding DNA: TGTGCCAGCAATATACAGGGGGGCTTCGGTTATCCTAATTCACCCCTCCACTTT.

The J gene is TRBJ1-1, the V gene TRBV6-5; TRBD1 agrees at 8 bases. The CDR3 is made up of 13 amino acids. Germline CDR1 and CDR2: MNHEY and SVGAGI. V gave up 5 bases and J gave up 4 bases; unmatched junction bases: 3. CDR3 amino acids: CASSRQGPTEAFF. CDR3 DNA: TGTGCCAGCAGTAGACAGGGGCCCACTGAAGCTTTCTTT.